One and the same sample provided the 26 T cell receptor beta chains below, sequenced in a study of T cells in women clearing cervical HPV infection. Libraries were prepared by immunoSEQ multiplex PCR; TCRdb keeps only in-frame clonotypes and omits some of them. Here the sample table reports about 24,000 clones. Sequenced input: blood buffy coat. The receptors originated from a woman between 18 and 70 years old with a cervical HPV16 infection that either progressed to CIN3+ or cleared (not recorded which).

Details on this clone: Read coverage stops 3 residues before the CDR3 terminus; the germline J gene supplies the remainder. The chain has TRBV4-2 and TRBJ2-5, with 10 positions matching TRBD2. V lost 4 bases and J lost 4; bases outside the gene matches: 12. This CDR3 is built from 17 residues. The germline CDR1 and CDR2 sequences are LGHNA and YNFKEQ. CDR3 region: CASSRKIGAGGPETQYF. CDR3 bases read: TGTGCCAGCAGCCGAAAGATAGGAGCGGGAGGGCCAGAGACC.

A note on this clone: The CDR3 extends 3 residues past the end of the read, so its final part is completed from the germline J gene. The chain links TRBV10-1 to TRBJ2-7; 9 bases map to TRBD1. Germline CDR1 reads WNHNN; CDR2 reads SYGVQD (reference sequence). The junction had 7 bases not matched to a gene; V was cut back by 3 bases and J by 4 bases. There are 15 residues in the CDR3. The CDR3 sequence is CASSDYRTGVYEQYF. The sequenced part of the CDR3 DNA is TGCGCCAGCAGTGATTACCGGACAGGGGTTTACGAG.

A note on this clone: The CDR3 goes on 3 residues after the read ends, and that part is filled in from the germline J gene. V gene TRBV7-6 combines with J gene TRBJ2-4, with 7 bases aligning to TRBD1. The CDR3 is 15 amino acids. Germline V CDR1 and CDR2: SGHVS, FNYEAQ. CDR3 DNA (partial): TGTGCCAGCAGCTTAAGTTCTGAGGGGGCGGGTGGT. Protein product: CASSLSSEGAGG. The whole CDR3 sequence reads CASSLSSEGAGGQYF. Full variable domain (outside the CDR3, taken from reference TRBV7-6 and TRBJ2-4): GAGVSQSPRYKVTKRGQDVALRCDPISGHVSLYWYRQALGQGPEFLTYFNYEAQQDKSGLPNDRFSAERPEGSISTLTIQRTEQRDSAMYRCASSLSSEGAGGQYFGAGTRLSVL.

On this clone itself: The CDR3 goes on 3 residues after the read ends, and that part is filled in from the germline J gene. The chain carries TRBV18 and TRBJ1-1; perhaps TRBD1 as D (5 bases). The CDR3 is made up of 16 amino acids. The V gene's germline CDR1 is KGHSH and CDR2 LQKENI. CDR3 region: CASSLQDQRGTDTAFF. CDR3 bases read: TGTGCCAGCTCCCTCCAGGATCAGCGGGGCACAGATACG.

Incomplete CDR3 DNA: TGTGCCAGCAGTGAGGTACAGGGGCTGAATGAAAAG. Amino acid sequence: CASSEVQGLNEK. The whole CDR3 is CASSEVQGLNEKLFF. The chain carries TRBV6-1 and TRBJ2-2, with 7 bases identical to TRBD1. The CDR3 goes on 3 residues after the read ends, and that part is filled in from the germline J gene. This CDR3 has 15 residues. Germline CDR1 and CDR2: MNHNS and SASEGT.

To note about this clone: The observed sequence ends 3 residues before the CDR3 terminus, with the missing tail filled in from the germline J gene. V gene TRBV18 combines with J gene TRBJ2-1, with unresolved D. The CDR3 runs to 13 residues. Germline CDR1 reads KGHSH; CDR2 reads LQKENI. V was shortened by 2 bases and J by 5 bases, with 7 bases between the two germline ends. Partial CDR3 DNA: TGTGCCAGCTCACCAATACCGGACAATGAG. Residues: CASSPIPDNE. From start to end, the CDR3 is CASSPIPDNEQFF.

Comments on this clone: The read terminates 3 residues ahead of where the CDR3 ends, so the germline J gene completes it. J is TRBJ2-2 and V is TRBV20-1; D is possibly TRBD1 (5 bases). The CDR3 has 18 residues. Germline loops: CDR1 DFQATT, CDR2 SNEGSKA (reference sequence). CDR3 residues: CSARVNSVGLSGANVLFF. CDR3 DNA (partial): TGCAGTGCTAGAGTAAACAGCGTCGGTCTGTCTGGGGCCAACGTG.

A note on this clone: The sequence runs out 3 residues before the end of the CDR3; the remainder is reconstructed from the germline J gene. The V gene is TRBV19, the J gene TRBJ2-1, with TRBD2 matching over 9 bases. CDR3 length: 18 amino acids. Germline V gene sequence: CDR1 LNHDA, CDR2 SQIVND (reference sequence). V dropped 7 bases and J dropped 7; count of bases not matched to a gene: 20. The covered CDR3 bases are TGTGCCAGTATCCAAACGGGCCACGGCGGGAGGGGGACGAATGAG. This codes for CASIQTGHGGRGTNE. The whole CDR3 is CASIQTGHGGRGTNEQFF.

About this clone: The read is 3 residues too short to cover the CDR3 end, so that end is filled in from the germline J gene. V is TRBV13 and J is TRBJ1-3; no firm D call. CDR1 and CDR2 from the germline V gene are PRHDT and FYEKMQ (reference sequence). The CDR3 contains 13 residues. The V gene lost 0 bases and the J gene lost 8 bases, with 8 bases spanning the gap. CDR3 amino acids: CASSLGVRDTIYF. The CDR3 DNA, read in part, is TGTGCCAGCAGCTTAGGTGTGCGGGACACC.

Partial CDR3 DNA: TGTGCCAGCAGTGAAATCCGGGACTATCAGCCT. Translating it yields CASSEIRDYQP. The whole CDR3 sequence reads CASSEIRDYQPQYF. The chain employs TRBV6-1 and TRBJ2-4, with 7 bases that match TRBD2. The read comes to an end 3 residues before the CDR3 does, leaving the germline J gene to fill in the end. This CDR3 contains 14 residues. Germline values: CDR1 MNHNS, CDR2 SASEGT.

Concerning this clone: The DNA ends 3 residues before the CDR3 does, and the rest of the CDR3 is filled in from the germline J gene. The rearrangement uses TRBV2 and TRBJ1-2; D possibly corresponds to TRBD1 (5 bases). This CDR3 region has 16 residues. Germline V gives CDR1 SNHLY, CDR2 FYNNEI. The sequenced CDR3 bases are TGTGCCAGCAGTGGGGACCTGGCAGTAGCGGGAGACGAC. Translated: CASSGDLAVAGDD. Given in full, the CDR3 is CASSGDLAVAGDDYTF.

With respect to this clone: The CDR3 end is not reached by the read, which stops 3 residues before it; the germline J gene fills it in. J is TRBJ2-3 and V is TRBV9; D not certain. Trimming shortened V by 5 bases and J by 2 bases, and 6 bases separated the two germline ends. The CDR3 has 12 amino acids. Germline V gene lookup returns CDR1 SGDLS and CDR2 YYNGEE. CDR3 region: CASSLNTDTQYF. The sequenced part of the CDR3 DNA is TGTGCCAGCAGTCTTAACACAGATACG.

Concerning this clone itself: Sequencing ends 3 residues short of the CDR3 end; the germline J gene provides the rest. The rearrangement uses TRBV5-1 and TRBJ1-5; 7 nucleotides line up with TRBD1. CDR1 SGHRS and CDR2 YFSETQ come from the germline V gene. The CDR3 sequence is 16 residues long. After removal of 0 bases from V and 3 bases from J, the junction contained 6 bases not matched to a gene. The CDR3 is CASSLGQGGVNQPQHF. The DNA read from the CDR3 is TGCGCCAGCAGCTTGGGACAGGGAGGGGTCAATCAGCCC.

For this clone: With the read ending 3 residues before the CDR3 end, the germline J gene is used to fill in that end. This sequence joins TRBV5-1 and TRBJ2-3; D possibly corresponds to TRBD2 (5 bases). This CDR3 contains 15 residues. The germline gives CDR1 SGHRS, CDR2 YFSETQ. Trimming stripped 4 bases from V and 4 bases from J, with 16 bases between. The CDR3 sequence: CASSLQLDGPDTQYF. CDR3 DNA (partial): TGCGCCAGCAGCCTCCAACTAGACGGGCCAGATACG.

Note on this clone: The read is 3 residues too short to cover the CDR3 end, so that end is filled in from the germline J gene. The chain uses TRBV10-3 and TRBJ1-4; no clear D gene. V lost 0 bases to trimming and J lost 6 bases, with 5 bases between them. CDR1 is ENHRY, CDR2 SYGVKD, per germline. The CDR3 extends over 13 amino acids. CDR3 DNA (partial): TGTGCCATCAGTGAGTCGGCGGATGAAAAA. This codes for CAISESADEK. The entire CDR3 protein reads CAISESADEKLFF.

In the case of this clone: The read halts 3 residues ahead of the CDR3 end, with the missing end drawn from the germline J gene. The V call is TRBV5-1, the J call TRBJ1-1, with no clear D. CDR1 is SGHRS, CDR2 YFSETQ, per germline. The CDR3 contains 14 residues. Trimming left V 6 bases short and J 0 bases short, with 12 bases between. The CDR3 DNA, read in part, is TGCGCCAGCAAGGAGGGTCCAATGAACACTGAA. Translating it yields CASKEGPMNTE. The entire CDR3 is CASKEGPMNTEAFF. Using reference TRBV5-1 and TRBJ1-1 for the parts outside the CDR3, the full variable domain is KAGVTQTPRYLIKTRGQQVTLSCSPISGHRSVSWYQQTPGQGLQFLFEYFSETQRNKGNFPGRFSGRQFSNSRSEMNVSTLELGDSALYLCASKEGPMNTEAFFGQGTRLTVV.

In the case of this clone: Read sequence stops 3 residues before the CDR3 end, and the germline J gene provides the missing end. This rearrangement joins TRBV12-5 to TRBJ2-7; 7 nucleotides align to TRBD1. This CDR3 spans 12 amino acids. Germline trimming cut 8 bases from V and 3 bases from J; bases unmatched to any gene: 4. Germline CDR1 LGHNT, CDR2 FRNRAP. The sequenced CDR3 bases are TGTGCTAGTCGGGCAGGGGGCTACGAG. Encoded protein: CASRAGGYE. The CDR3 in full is CASRAGGYEQYF.

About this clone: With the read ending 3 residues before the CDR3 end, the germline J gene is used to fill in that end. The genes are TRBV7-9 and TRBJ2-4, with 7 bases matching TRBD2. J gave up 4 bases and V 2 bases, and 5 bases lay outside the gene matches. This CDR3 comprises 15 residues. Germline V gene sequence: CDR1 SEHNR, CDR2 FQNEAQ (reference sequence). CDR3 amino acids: CASSLLRLAKNIQYF. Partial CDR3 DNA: TGTGCCAGCAGCTTACTTCGACTAGCTAAAAACATT.

Partial CDR3 DNA: TGCGCCAGCAGCTTGCGGCAGCGGGATAGTAGCTACAATGAG. It is translated as CASSLRQRDSSYNE. The whole CDR3 sequence reads CASSLRQRDSSYNEQFF. V gene TRBV5-1 combines with J gene TRBJ2-1, with 7 bases matching TRBD2. The observed sequence ends 3 residues before the CDR3 terminus, with the missing tail filled in from the germline J gene. Per the germline V gene, CDR1 is SGHRS and CDR2 is YFSETQ. This CDR3 contains 17 residues. V dropped 1 base and J dropped 3; count of bases not matched to a gene: 10. Together with reference TRBV5-1 and TRBJ2-1, the CDR3 gives the full variable domain: KAGVTQTPRYLIKTRGQQVTLSCSPISGHRSVSWYQQTPGQGLQFLFEYFSETQRNKGNFPGRFSGRQFSNSRSEMNVSTLELGDSALYLCASSLRQRDSSYNEQFFGPGTRLTVL.

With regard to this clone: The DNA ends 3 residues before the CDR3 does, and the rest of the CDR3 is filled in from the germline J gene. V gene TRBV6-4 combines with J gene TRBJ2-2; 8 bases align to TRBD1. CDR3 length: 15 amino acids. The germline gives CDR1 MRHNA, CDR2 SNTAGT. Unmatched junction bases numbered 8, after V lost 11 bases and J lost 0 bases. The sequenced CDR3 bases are TGTGCCGGAGACTCAGGGGGCGCGAACACCGGGGAG. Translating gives CAGDSGGANTGE. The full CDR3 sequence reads CAGDSGGANTGELFF.

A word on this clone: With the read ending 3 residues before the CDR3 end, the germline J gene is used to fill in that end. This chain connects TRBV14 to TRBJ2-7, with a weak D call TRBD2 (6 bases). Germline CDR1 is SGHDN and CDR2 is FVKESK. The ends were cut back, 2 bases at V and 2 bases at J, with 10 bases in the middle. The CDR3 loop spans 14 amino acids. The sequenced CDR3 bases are TGTGCCAGCAGCCAACTAGCGAACCCCTACGAG. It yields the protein CASSQLANPYE. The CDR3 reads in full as CASSQLANPYEQYF.

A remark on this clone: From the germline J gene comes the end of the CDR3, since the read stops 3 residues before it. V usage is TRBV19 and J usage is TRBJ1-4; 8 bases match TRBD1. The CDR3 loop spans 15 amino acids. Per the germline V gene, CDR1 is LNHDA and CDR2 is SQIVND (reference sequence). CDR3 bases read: TGTGCCACATCCGACAGGGGCTCTGGGGCCAACGTA. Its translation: CATSDRGSGANV. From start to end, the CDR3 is CATSDRGSGANVLFF.

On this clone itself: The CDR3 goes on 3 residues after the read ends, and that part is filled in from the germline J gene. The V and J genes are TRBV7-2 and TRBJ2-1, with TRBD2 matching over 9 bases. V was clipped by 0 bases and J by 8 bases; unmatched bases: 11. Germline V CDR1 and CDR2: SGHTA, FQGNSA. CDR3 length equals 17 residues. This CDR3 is CASSLAYTSGRGDEQFF. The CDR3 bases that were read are TGTGCCAGCAGCTTAGCCTACACTAGCGGGCGGGGCGATGAG.

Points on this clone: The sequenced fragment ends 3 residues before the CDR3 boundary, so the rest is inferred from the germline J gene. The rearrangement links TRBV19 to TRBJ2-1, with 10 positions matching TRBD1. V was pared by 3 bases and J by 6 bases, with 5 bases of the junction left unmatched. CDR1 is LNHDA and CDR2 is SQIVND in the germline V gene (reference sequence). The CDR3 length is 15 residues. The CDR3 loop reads CASSMFGTGANEQFF. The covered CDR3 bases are TGTGCCAGTAGTATGTTTGGGACAGGGGCCAATGAG. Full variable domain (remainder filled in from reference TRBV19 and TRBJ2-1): DGGITQSPKYLFRKEGQNVTLSCEQNLNHDAMYWYRQDPGQGLRLIYYSQIVNDFQKGDIAEGYSVSREKKESFPLTVTSAQKNPTAFYLCASSMFGTGANEQFFGPGTRLTVL.

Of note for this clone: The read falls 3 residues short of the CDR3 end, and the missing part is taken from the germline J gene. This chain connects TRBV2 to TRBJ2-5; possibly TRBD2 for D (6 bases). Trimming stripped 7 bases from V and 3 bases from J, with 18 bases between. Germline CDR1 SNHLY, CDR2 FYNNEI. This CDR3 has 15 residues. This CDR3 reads CASNPRGLGEETQYF. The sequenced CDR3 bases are TGTGCCAGCAACCCGCGGGGATTAGGGGAAGAGACC.

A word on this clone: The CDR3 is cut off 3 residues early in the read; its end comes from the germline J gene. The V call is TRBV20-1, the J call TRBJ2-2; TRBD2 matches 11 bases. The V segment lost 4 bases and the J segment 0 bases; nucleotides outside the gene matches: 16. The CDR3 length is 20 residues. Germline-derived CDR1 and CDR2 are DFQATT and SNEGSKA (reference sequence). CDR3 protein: CSAKTEPGLAEYTNTGELFF. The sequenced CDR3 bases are TGCAGTGCTAAAACCGAACCGGGACTAGCGGAATATACGAACACCGGGGAG.